The subject of this entry is one T cell receptor beta chain. Antigen: not known. This sample stems from a study of OX40 agonist ivuxolimab in advanced cancers. On the study more broadly: Ivuxolimab, an antibody acting as an agonist of OX40 (CD134), was used to treat patients. Patients were dosed intravenously with ivuxolimab at 0.01 to 10 mg/kg every 2 weeks. The dose-escalation cohort was approximately 80% male, with a mean age of around 54 years, ranging roughly 23 to 90. The study's findings and limits: Circulating CD4+ and CD8+ T cells showed clonal expansion by week 6 at 0.1 to 3.0 mg/kg.

The method was immunoSEQ multiplex PCR; TCRdb's version includes in-frame clones alone and lacks a portion of them. The table includes tens of thousands of clones, about 89% detected once. This receptor was obtained from an adult with an advanced solid tumor such as melanoma, head and neck, liver or kidney cancer. The material was CD4+ or CD8+ T cells sorted from blood, obtained in a trial of the OX40 agonist ivuxolimab.

CDR3 nucleotides: TGTGCCAGCAGCTATGGGCAGGGCACTGAAGCTTTCTTT. Translating it yields CASSYGQGTEAFF. The gene calls are TRBV5-5 and TRBJ1-1, with TRBD1 as a possible D gene (5 bases). Trimming took off 3 bases at V and 4 bases at J, with 10 bases between the two ends. The CDR3 spans 13 residues. Germline CDR1 and CDR2: SGHKS and YYEKEE (reference sequence).